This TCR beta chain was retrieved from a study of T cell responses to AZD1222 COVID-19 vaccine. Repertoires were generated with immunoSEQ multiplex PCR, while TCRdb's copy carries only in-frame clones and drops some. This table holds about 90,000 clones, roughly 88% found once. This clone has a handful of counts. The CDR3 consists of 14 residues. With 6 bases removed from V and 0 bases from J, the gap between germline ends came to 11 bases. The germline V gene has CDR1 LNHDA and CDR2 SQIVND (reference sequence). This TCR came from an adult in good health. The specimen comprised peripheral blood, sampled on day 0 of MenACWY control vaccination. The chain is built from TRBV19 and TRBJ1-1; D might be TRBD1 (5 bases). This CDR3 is CASRPDTLNTEAFF. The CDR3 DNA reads TGTGCCAGTAGACCGGACACCCTGAACACTGAAGCTTTCTTT.